Following are 20 T cell receptor beta chains from one sample sequenced in a study of T cell repertoires in cytomegalovirus infection. For these TCRs, the target antigens are not known. TCRdb itself ran the reads through MiXCR, one entry per CDR3 protein. The sample includes 400,000 to 600,000 distinct CDR3 sequences, roughly 42% of them seen just once. The sequences come from cultured PBMCs, collected from culture after CMV antigen stimulation. The source is a human donor in good health (CMV status not recorded). Some clones in this sample may be carry-over from other donors' samples.

This chain links TRBV7-2 with TRBJ1-2, with no clear D. V was cut by 5 bases and J by 4 bases, with 8 bases left in between. Per the germline V gene, CDR1 is SGHTA and CDR2 is FQGNSA. CDR3 length: 12 amino acids. The CDR3 protein is CASSAHSYGYTF. As DNA, the CDR3 is TGTGCCAGCAGCGCTCACAGCTATGGCTACACCTTC. The full variable domain, its missing parts supplied by reference TRBV7-2 and TRBJ1-2, is GAGVSQSPSNKVTEKGKDVELRCDPISGHTALYWYRQSLGQGLEFLIYFQGNSAPDKSGLPSDRFSAERTGGSVSTLTIQRTQQEDSAVYLCASSAHSYGYTFGSGTRLTVV.

A few counts support this clonotype. The V gene is TRBV12-3 or TRBV12-4, the J gene TRBJ1-2, with a possible D match to TRBD1 (5 bases). Trimming stripped 3 bases from V and 4 bases from J, with 9 bases between. This CDR3 comprises 13 residues. DNA for the CDR3: TGTGCCAGCAGTTTTGCTGGGGGCTATGGCTACACCTTC. It is translated as CASSFAGGYGYTF.

This clonotype was seen more than once but under ten times. The chain recombines TRBV7-2 with TRBJ2-6; 7 bases agree with TRBD1. Trimming at V came to 5 bases and at J to 4 bases, leaving 17 bases not matched to a gene. CDR3 size: 19 residues. CDR1 and CDR2 from the germline V gene are SGHTA and FQGNSA. CDR3 amino acids: CASSEKKGQRSWGANVLTF. The DNA for the CDR3 is TGTGCCAGCAGCGAAAAGAAGGGACAGCGATCCTGGGGGGCCAACGTCCTGACTTTC.

V gene TRBV28 combines with J gene TRBJ2-7; D unclear. This CDR3 has 14 amino acids. V was pared by 8 bases and J by 3 bases, with 17 bases between. Germline CDR1 is MDHEN and CDR2 is SYDVKM. CDR3 sequence (DNA): TGTGCCAGCCTCGCCCTGGGCAGGTTCTACGAGCAGTACTTC. Protein sequence: CASLALGRFYEQYF.

This clonotype occurred a few times. This rearrangement joins TRBV7-9 to TRBJ2-5; D ambiguous. V shed 5 bases and J shed 5 bases, with 18 bases lying between them. Germline V gene lookup returns CDR1 SEHNR and CDR2 FQNEAQ (reference sequence). The CDR3 has 15 residues. The CDR3 region is CASSRAPGVGETQYF. CDR3 bases: TGTGCCAGCAGCCGCGCCCCCGGAGTCGGGGAGACCCAGTACTTC.

The chain combines TRBV2 with TRBJ1-1; D is undetermined. The CDR3 covers 13 residues. Germline V gene sequence: CDR1 SNHLY, CDR2 FYNNEI. Trimming took off 6 bases at V and 2 bases at J, with 10 bases between the two ends. The CDR3 here is CASSQPSNTEAFF. The CDR3 nucleotides read TGTGCCAGCAGCCAACCCTCCAACACTGAAGCTTTCTTT.

This rearrangement joins TRBV10-3 to TRBJ2-3; D unresolved. Germline V gene data show CDR1 as ENHRY and CDR2 as SYGVKD. The CDR3 runs 14 residues. V was clipped by 0 bases and J by 7 bases, with 11 bases between them. Here the CDR3 reads CAISESGGVNTQYF. CDR3 in DNA: TGTGCCATCAGTGAGTCGGGTGGGGTAAATACGCAGTATTTT.

The chain joins TRBV7-9 to TRBJ2-5; 8 bases agree with TRBD2. The germline V gene encodes CDR1 SEHNR and CDR2 FQNEAQ (reference sequence). There are 15 residues in the CDR3. Trimming cost V 2 bases and J 2 bases; bases outside gene matches: 4. The CDR3 spells CASSLIRGGQETQYF. In DNA form, the CDR3 reads TGTGCCAGCAGCTTAATCCGGGGGGGACAAGAGACCCAGTACTTC.

This rearrangement joins TRBV7-2 to TRBJ1-1, with unresolved D. V was clipped by 8 bases and J by 4 bases, with 14 bases between them. Looked up from germline, CDR1 is SGHTA and CDR2 is FQGNSA. The CDR3 totals 13 residues. For the CDR3, the DNA is TGTGCCAGCTCCACGGGGAGAGCCACTGAAGCTTTCTTT. Amino acids: CASSTGRATEAFF.

The DNA for the CDR3 is TGTGCCAGTAGTAGCGGGGATGTATCCTACGAGCAGTACTTC. Its translation: CASSSGDVSYEQYF. The J gene is TRBJ2-7, the V gene TRBV19; perhaps TRBD2 as D (6 bases). V was clipped by 4 bases and J by 1 base, with 11 bases between them. Germline-derived CDR1 and CDR2 are LNHDA and SQIVND (reference sequence). This CDR3 region has 14 residues.

This clonotype appeared a few times. The chain employs TRBV6-6 and TRBJ2-5; 9 bases align to TRBD2. CDR3 length: 21 residues. The trim removed 2 bases at V and 1 base at J, leaving 20 bases unmatched. CDR1 is MNHNY, CDR2 SVGAGI, per germline (reference sequence). This CDR3 reads CASSYPTSGETPGPLQETQYF. In DNA form, the CDR3 reads TGTGCCAGCAGTTACCCGACTAGCGGCGAAACTCCGGGCCCTCTCCAAGAGACCCAGTACTTC.

The rearrangement uses TRBV20-1 and TRBJ2-6; D not resolved. This CDR3 has 16 residues. Trimming cost V 6 bases and J 2 bases, with 17 bases left between them. From germline, CDR1 is DFQATT and CDR2 SNEGSKA (reference sequence). CDR3 sequence: CSAHRPLDAGANVLTF. The CDR3 DNA reads as TGCAGTGCCCACCGCCCTTTAGATGCTGGGGCCAACGTCCTGACTTTC.

The chain uses TRBV20-1 and TRBJ1-5; D is perhaps TRBD1 (6 bases). The CDR3 length is 14 residues. The ends were cut back, 8 bases at V and 1 base at J, with 15 bases in the middle. Germline CDR1 reads DFQATT; CDR2 reads SNEGSKA (reference sequence). CDR3 region: CSTGGQGSNQPQHF. CDR3 bases: TGCAGTACCGGAGGTCAGGGGAGCAATCAGCCCCAGCATTTT.

The chain is built from TRBV7-3 and TRBJ2-5; no definite D call. Between the trimmed V and J ends, which lost 0 bases and 5 bases, there was a span of 10 bases. Germline V gene lookup returns CDR1 SGHTA and CDR2 FQGTGA. This CDR3 is built from 14 residues. The CDR3, as DNA: TGTGCCAGCAGCTTAACAGGTGGGGTGGAGACCCAGTACTTC. Its protein is CASSLTGGVETQYF.

The chain is built from TRBV19 and TRBJ2-7; the D gene is possibly TRBD1 (6 bases). In germline, CDR1 is LNHDA, CDR2 SQIVND (reference sequence). CDR3 length: 14 residues. V dropped 6 bases and J dropped 2 bases, with 14 bases sitting between them. CDR3 coding DNA: TGTGCCAGTAGCTCGAGGGGGAGACCCTACGAGCAGTACTTC. It yields the protein CASSSRGRPYEQYF.

This clonotype appeared a few times. The chain is built from TRBV7-2 and TRBJ2-1, with D unclear. Trimming left V 1 base short and J 9 bases short, with 10 bases between. The CDR3 is 13 amino acids. Germline V gene lookup returns CDR1 SGHTA and CDR2 FQGNSA. CDR3 protein: CASSLVDLIEQFF. CDR3 coding DNA: TGTGCCAGCAGCTTAGTTGATCTGATTGAGCAGTTCTTC.

CDR3: CASSYSTSGSPETQYF. The CDR3 region has the DNA TGTGCCAGCAGTTACTCGACTAGCGGGAGCCCGGAGACCCAGTACTTC. This chain links TRBV6-2 or TRBV6-3 with TRBJ2-5, with TRBD2 matching over 12 bases. The CDR3 has 16 amino acids. Trimming took 0 bases from V and 5 from J; bases not matched to a gene: 4. CDR1 MNHEY and CDR2 SVGEGT come from the germline V gene.

The rearrangement joins TRBV12-5 to TRBJ2-1, with 8 bases aligning to TRBD1. With 6 bases clipped from V and 9 bases from J, the junction kept 19 bases outside the gene matches. This CDR3 is 17 amino acids long. Germline V gene lookup returns CDR1 LGHNT and CDR2 FRNRAP. The CDR3 DNA is TGTGCTAGTGGCCGGACAGGGTCTGACGCCCTTTTTGGTGAGCAGTTCTTC. Translating gives CASGRTGSDALFGEQFF.

V is TRBV10-3 and J is TRBJ2-7, with a weak D call TRBD1 (6 bases). CDR1 and CDR2 (germline): ENHRY, SYGVKD. The CDR3 has 12 residues. V was pared by 10 bases and J by 4 bases, with 14 bases between. The CDR3 is CATQDSPYEQYF. DNA for the CDR3: TGTGCCACCCAGGACAGCCCTTACGAGCAGTACTTC.

V and J are TRBV4-3 and TRBJ2-1, with 9 nucleotides matching TRBD2. The J segment lost 15 bases and the V segment lost 0 bases, leaving 6 bases of the junction unmatched. The length of the CDR3 is 13 residues. Germline values: CDR1 LGHNA, CDR2 YSLEER. CDR3 coding DNA: TGCGCCAGCAGCCAAGAGGCGGGAGGGAGTTTGTTCTTC. Amino acids: CASSQEAGGSLFF.